The 20 T cell receptor beta chains below come from one sample, sequenced in a study of T cell repertoires in cytomegalovirus infection. One entry per CDR3 protein results from TCRdb running MiXCR on the reads. The repertoire holds approximately 750,000 distinct CDR3 sequences, with less than 40% as singletons. The sample taken for sequencing was PBMCs. The receptors originated from a human donor in good health (CMV status not recorded). Some clones in this sample may be carry-over from other donors' samples.

The gene calls are TRBV28 and TRBJ2-1, with 11 bases fitting TRBD2. CDR1 and CDR2 (germline): MDHEN, SYDVKM. There are 16 residues in the CDR3. Trimming took 3 bases from V and 0 from J; bases not matched to a gene: 1. The DNA for the CDR3 is TGTGCCAGCAGTTTCACTAGCGGGAGCTCCTACAATGAGCAGTTCTTC. It specifies CASSFTSGSSYNEQFF.

This chain links TRBV20-1 with TRBJ1-6; the D gene is possibly TRBD1 (5 bases). CDR1 is DFQATT, CDR2 SNEGSKA, per germline (reference sequence). V dropped 8 bases and J dropped 6 bases, with 11 bases sitting between them. This CDR3 region has 12 residues. CDR3 DNA: TGCAGTCCGGGACGGATTAATTCACCCCTCCACTTT. Protein sequence: CSPGRINSPLHF.

The chain joins TRBV5-1 to TRBJ1-1, with 7 bases that match TRBD1. Germline V gives CDR1 SGHRS, CDR2 YFSETQ. This CDR3 region has 17 residues. V was clipped by 4 bases and J by 1 base; unmatched bases: 13. CDR3 protein: CASSVRPKQGQNTEAFF. The CDR3 DNA reads TGCGCCAGCAGCGTGCGGCCCAAACAGGGGCAGAACACTGAAGCTTTCTTT.

This chain links TRBV7-2 with TRBJ2-7; TRBD2 aligns across 11 bases. This CDR3 has 15 residues. Trimming cost V 4 bases and J 6 bases; bases outside gene matches: 8. Germline V CDR1 and CDR2: SGHTA, FQGNSA. The CDR3 sequence: CASSSLTSGSSEQYF. DNA for the CDR3: TGTGCCAGCAGCTCGTTAACTAGCGGGAGCTCCGAGCAGTACTTC.

The V call is TRBV20-1, the J call TRBJ1-6, with 8 bases lining up with TRBD1. CDR1 is DFQATT and CDR2 is SNEGSKA in the germline V gene (reference sequence). J was trimmed by 10 bases and V by 0 bases; bases with no gene match: 14. The CDR3 totals 17 residues. CDR3 residues: CSAREGLRQGLGSPLHF. Here the CDR3 DNA reads TGCAGTGCTAGAGAGGGGCTGCGACAGGGGTTAGGGTCACCCCTCCACTTT.

This clonotype has only a few counts. V usage is TRBV29-1 and J usage is TRBJ2-3, with D tentatively TRBD1 or TRBD2 (8 bases each). The ends were cut back, 7 bases at V and 5 bases at J, with 13 bases in the middle. CDR3 length: 12 residues. Germline CDR1 and CDR2: SQVTM and ANQGSEA. The CDR3 DNA reads as TGCAGCGGACAGGGGACTAGAGATACGCAGTATTTT. It is translated as CSGQGTRDTQYF.

This clonotype was recorded a few times. The chain uses TRBV20-1 and TRBJ2-3; 15 bases are shared with TRBD2. Trimming took 3 bases from V and 6 from J; bases not matched to a gene: 7. This CDR3 has 16 residues. Germline loops: CDR1 DFQATT, CDR2 SNEGSKA (reference sequence). In DNA, the CDR3 is TGCAGTGCTAGCCGAGGGACTAGCGGGGGGAGGGATACGCAGTATTTT. Amino acids: CSASRGTSGGRDTQYF.

In this sample, this clonotype turned up a few times. The CDR3 sequence is CSVEKGSLNYGYTF. The CDR3 coding sequence is TGCAGCGTTGAAAAGGGCAGTTTAAACTATGGCTACACCTTC. The chain couples TRBV29-1 to TRBJ1-2; D not certain. The V end lost 2 bases, the J end lost 2 bases, and 12 bases lay between the germline ends. There are 14 residues in the CDR3. The germline V gene encodes CDR1 SQVTM and CDR2 ANQGSEA.

This clonotype was recorded at least ten times. This chain joins TRBV28 and TRBJ2-7; maybe TRBD2 (7 bases). The germline V gene has CDR1 MDHEN and CDR2 SYDVKM. The V end was cut by 6 bases, the J end by 4 bases, with 19 bases between. The CDR3 runs 15 residues. CDR3 region: CASSPRGGGGYEQYF. CDR3 DNA: TGTGCCAGCAGCCCTAGGGGGGGAGGCGGTTACGAGCAGTACTTC.

This clonotype occurred a few times. This chain links TRBV7-2 with TRBJ2-7, with D perhaps being TRBD1 or TRBD2 (6 bases each). The germline gives CDR1 SGHTA, CDR2 FQGNSA. The CDR3 consists of 13 residues. The V and J ends lost 4 bases and 6 bases respectively, with 13 bases between them. DNA of the CDR3: TGTGCCAGCAGCTGGTACGGGGGCGGCGAGCAGTACTTC. It is translated as CASSWYGGGEQYF.

The CDR3 nucleotides read TGTGCCAGCAGTTACGGCCCGGCCCTAGCAAGTGGAGATACGCAGTATTTT. It yields the protein CASSYGPALASGDTQYF. The chain combines TRBV6-8 with TRBJ2-3, with D possibly matching TRBD2 (5 bases). The CDR3 runs to 17 residues. Looked up from germline, CDR1 is MNHGY and CDR2 is SAAAGT. V was clipped by 2 bases and J by 5 bases, with 20 bases between them.

The chain is built from TRBV4-1 and TRBJ1-1; D may be TRBD1 (6 bases). Germline V gene lookup returns CDR1 MGHRA and CDR2 YSYEKL. V lost 3 bases, J lost 11 bases, and 28 bases lay in between. The CDR3 is 17 residues long. CDR3 nucleotides: TGCGCCAGCAGCCATTCCTTTCAAACAGCAGGGGCGCAGGTTGCTTTCTTT. Amino acids: CASSHSFQTAGAQVAFF.

This clonotype has a count of ten or more. The chain combines TRBV6-1 with TRBJ1-2; D unresolved. The V gene's germline CDR1 is MNHNS and CDR2 SASEGT. V was shortened by 3 bases and J by 3 bases, with 2 bases between the two germline ends. CDR3 length: 11 residues. The chain's CDR3 is CASSDHYGYTF. DNA for the CDR3: TGTGCCAGCAGTGATCACTATGGCTACACCTTC.

This clonotype has a handful of counts. This chain connects TRBV6-1 to TRBJ2-1; TRBD2 matches at 11 bases. The CDR3 has 15 amino acids. The V gene's germline CDR1 is MNHNS and CDR2 SASEGT. The V gene end was trimmed by 2 bases and the J gene end by 6 bases; junction bases not matched to a gene: 3. The CDR3 bases are TGTGCCAGCAGTGAATTTAGCGGGGGGGCCAATGAGCAGTTCTTC. It codes for CASSEFSGGANEQFF.

This clonotype has a handful of counts. This rearrangement joins TRBV15 to TRBJ2-3; TRBD1 or TRBD2 may be the D gene (5 bases each). Germline assignment: CDR1 LNHNV and CDR2 YYDKDF (reference sequence). CDR3 length equals 16 residues. V shed 0 bases and J shed 4 bases, with 14 bases lying between them. The CDR3 here is CATSRDPAGSSDTQYF. As DNA, the CDR3 is TGTGCCACCAGCAGAGATCCGGCAGGGAGCTCAGATACGCAGTATTTT.

There are a few counts of this clonotype. J is TRBJ1-1 and V is TRBV5-4, with D possibly matching TRBD1 (5 bases). CDR3 size: 20 residues. Germline lookup yields CDR1 SGHNT and CDR2 YYREEE (reference sequence). V was trimmed by 3 bases and J by 5 bases, leaving 32 bases between them. The chain's CDR3 is CASSSDFVQGGVFAATEAFF. As DNA, the CDR3 is TGTGCCAGCAGCTCAGATTTCGTGCAGGGTGGAGTTTTTGCGGCGACTGAAGCTTTCTTT.

This clonotype was picked up a small number of times. This chain links TRBV12-3 or TRBV12-4 with TRBJ1-1, with D tentatively TRBD1 (6 bases). The CDR3 has 13 residues. V lost 6 bases, J lost 5 bases, and 13 bases lay in between. This CDR3 reads CASRTTGWTEAFF. The CDR3 DNA sequence: TGTGCCAGCAGAACCACAGGGTGGACTGAAGCTTTCTTT.

This clonotype occurred many times. This chain joins TRBV11-3 and TRBJ2-2; 7 bases agree with TRBD1. V shed 5 bases and J 1 base; nucleotides not matched to a gene: 7. Germline CDR1 and CDR2: SGHNT and YENEEA. This CDR3 region has 16 residues. DNA for the CDR3: TGTGCCAGCAGCACCAGACAGGGACGGAACACCGGGGAGCTGTTTTTT. The encoded protein is CASSTRQGRNTGELFF.

This clonotype was detected only once. The J gene is TRBJ2-7, the V gene TRBV28, with a weak D call TRBD1 (5 bases). V was shortened by 1 base and J by 1 base, with 14 bases between the two germline ends. From germline, CDR1 is MDHEN and CDR2 SYDVKM. CDR3 length: 16 residues. The DNA for the CDR3 is TGTGCCAGCAGTTTATTGGGGCAGGGTTCGTCCTACGAGCAGTACTTC. Translating it yields CASSLLGQGSSYEQYF.

The chain couples TRBV20-1 to TRBJ2-7; D assignment may be TRBD1 or TRBD2 (5 bases each). The germline V gene has CDR1 DFQATT and CDR2 SNEGSKA (reference sequence). The V and J ends lost 0 bases and 3 bases respectively, with 15 bases between them. The CDR3 consists of 15 residues. CDR3 coding DNA: TGCAGTGCTAGAGATGTCGGGACCCCATACTACGAGCAGTACTTC. As protein: CSARDVGTPYYEQYF.